Sequencing of this TCR beta chain was carried out in a study of shared clonotypes between healthy human individuals. The study's findings and limits: Richness estimates generally favored naive over memory subsets. Lower generation probabilities were found for non-shared clonotypes than for those shared by all four donors.

Authors' processing steps: From ImmunoSEQ came sequences covering only the junction and carrying no quality scores, so filtering differed. Assay used: immunoSEQ multiplex PCR; TCRdb lists only in-frame clones, some missing. V, J and clone size are those of that table, while D and trimming were read from the DNA. The sample gives 300,000 to 350,000 clones, 73% of which show up once; over 9.5% is in the top ten. Comment on this clone: Its specificity is unknown.

The study drew its donors from healthy HIV-negative adults without recent acute infections or vaccinations. The germline CDR1 and CDR2 sequences are SGHTA and FQGTGA. Unmatched junction bases numbered 6, after V lost 6 bases and J lost 3 bases. This CDR3 comprises 15 residues. Source material: memory CD4+ T cells sorted from blood. As for subset: CD45RA-negative fraction. This TCR was recovered from a man aged 25 to 40 in good health. This chain links TRBV7-3 with TRBJ2-1; 9 bases fit TRBD2. The CDR3 DNA follows: TGTGCCAGCAGTTCTCTTAGCGGGAGCTACAATGAGCAGTTCTTC. It yields the protein CASSSLSGSYNEQFF.